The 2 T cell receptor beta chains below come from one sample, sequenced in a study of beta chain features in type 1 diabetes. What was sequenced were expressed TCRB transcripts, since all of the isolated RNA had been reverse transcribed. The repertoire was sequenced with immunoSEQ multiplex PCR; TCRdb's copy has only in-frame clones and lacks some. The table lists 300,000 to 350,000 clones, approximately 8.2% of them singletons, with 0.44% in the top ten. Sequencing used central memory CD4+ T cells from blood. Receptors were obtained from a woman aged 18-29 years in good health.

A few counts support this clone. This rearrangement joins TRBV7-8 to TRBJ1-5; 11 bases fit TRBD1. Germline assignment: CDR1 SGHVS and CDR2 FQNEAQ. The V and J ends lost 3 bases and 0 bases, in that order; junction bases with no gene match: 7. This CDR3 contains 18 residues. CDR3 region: CASSFLGQGAFSNQPQHF. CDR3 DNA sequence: TGTGCCAGCAGCTTTCTAGGACAGGGGGCCTTTAGCAATCAGCCCCAGCATTTT. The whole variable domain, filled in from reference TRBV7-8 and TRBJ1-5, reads GAGVSQSPRYKVAKRGQDVALRCDPISGHVSLFWYQQALGQGPEFLTYFQNEAQLDKSGLPSDRFFAERPEGSVSTLKIQRTQQEDSAVYLCASSFLGQGAFSNQPQHFGDGTRLSIL.

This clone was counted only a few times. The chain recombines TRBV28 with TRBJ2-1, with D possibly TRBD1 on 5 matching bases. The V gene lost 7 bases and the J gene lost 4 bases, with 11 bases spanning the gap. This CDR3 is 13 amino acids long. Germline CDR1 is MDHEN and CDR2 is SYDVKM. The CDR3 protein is CASTLDTYNEQFF. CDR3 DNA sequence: TGTGCCAGCACCCTGGACACATACAATGAGCAGTTCTTC.